This T cell receptor beta chain was sequenced in a study of T cell responses to AZD1222 COVID-19 vaccine (dated by TCRdb to about 2021). Regarding the study in general: AZD1222 recipients given second doses at about 4 weeks or at about 12 weeks were pooled, since spike-specific TCR depth and breadth were not found to differ between the two schedules. Trial participants were enrolled by age into subgroups of 18-55, 56-69 and 70-plus years, and about 150, 27 and 61 TCR-sequenced participants, respectively, were included in these subgroups. A total of under 250 trial participants underwent TCR sequencing, of whom about 200 had received two doses of AZD1222 and around 26 had received two doses of the MenACWY control vaccine. The research as a whole found: The vaccine-associated CD4 TCRs covered the entire spike protein, and the dominant responses fell in regions 160-218 and 743-854. Because no day 14 peak-response samples were available, repertoires were characterized only after the peak T cell response. Reportedly, almost half of the unique spike-specific TCRs recognized epitopes lying outside the regions that are mutated in the B.1.351 and B.1.1.7 variants. After two AZD1222 doses, both the breadth and the depth of spike-specific TCRs were significantly higher than at day 0 and than in MenACWY recipients. In the small 56-69-year group, the increase in depth fell short of significance, most likely because of low power. Only a handful of AZD1222 recipients were SARS-CoV-2 seropositive at baseline, limiting conclusions about previously exposed vaccinees. Most participants were white British and females outnumbered males, and the authors suggested that clonal diversity may have been underestimated.

A distance of 15 bases separates the germline ends of V and J, which lose 1 base and 8 bases respectively. As encoded in the germline V gene (reference sequence), CDR1 is LNHNV while CDR2 is YYDKDF. Its CDR3 holds 15 amino acids, cysteine through phenylalanine. Only CDR3 DNA remains: 45 bases, in frame from the first base. The CDR3 regions of human TCRbeta chains were analyzed by immunosequencing. The study's own analysis went as follows. Repertoire TCRs were matched against a reference library of SARS-CoV-2-specific TCRs generated with the MIRA antigen-specificity platform. Breadth meant the fraction of unique TCRs that were SARS-CoV-2-associated, whereas depth meant the fraction of total T cells that were SARS-CoV-2-associated. Using the MIRA data, each spike-specific TCR was assigned both to the spike region to which the TCR was reactive and to a CD4 or CD8 class. Log10-transformed breadth and depth values were compared by one-way ANOVA with Sidak's multiple comparisons tests. TCRdb carries this immuneACCESS record with in-frame sequences only. Its versions omit some clonotypes, under half of them owing to an unresolved V gene in the studies checked, with the rest unexplained. V, J and clone size were drawn from that table, and D and trimming were deduced from the DNA. The sample table records about 97,000 clones; around nine tenths of these occur just once. The top ten hold over 6.5% of the sample.

The sample's time point label is to be understood as: baseline before first vaccination. Samples from vaccinated people were obtained from the UK trials COV001 and COV002, which included a single-blind randomized controlled phase 2/3 trial of AZD1222 (ChAdOx1 nCoV-19) in healthy adults. For TCRbeta chain sequencing, PBMC samples were collected from trial participants at day 0 and at day 28 after the second dose. Of note for this clone: Which antigen it targets is not known. Base qualities were left out, and no much larger clone turns up one base away.

Recombination joined TRBV15 with TRBJ1-3; confidence is insufficient to name the D gene. The receptor comes from an adult in good health. Source: peripheral blood, taken on day 0 of AZD1222 vaccination. The CDR3 amino acid sequence is: CATSRAPGAEYTIYF. The DNA sequence is given as TGTGCCACCAGCAGAGCGCCGGGTGCGGAGTACACCATATATTTT. The reference TRBV15 and TRBJ1-3 proteins fill in what lies around the CDR3, so the full variable domain reads DAMVIQNPRYQVTQFGKPVTLSCSQTLNHNVMYWYQQKSSQAPKLLFHYYDKDFNNEADTPDNFQSRRPNTSFCFLDIRSPGLGDTAMYLCATSRAPGAEYTIYFGEGSWLTVV.